These 5 T cell receptor beta chains share one sample of origin, sequenced in a study of blood T cell repertoires in COVID-19. TCRdb keeps only in-frame clones here, not all; method: immunoSEQ multiplex PCR. The sample lists 140,000 or so clones; 80% to 85% were seen once. The sequenced sample consisted of peripheral blood. The receptors shown here come from a human donor in a cohort sampled during active COVID-19.

V usage is TRBV12-3 or TRBV12-4 and J usage is TRBJ1-2; D is perhaps TRBD1 (6 bases). The ends were cut back, 5 bases at V and 2 bases at J, with 9 bases in the middle. The CDR3 is made up of 13 amino acids. CDR3 in amino acids: CASSRQANYGYTF. In nucleotides, the CDR3 is TGTGCCAGCAGTCGACAGGCGAACTATGGCTACACCTTC.

This chain's CDR3 is CASSLRVYNSPLHF. The CDR3 nucleotides are TGTGCCAGCAGCTTGCGGGTTTATAATTCACCCCTCCACTTT. The chain uses TRBV5-6 and TRBJ1-6; D is uncertain. This CDR3 region has 14 residues. V lost 1 base to trimming and J lost 4 bases, with 6 bases between them. The germline V gene encodes CDR1 SGHDT and CDR2 YYEEEE.

The chain employs TRBV5-1 and TRBJ1-1, with 9 bases that match TRBD1. V shed 4 bases, J shed 10 bases, and the junction held 11 bases outside the gene matches. Germline V gives CDR1 SGHRS, CDR2 YFSETQ. This CDR3 contains 14 residues. The CDR3 sequence is CASSPGQGNVGAFF. CDR3 bases: TGCGCCAGCAGCCCGGGACAGGGAAACGTCGGAGCTTTCTTT.

The V gene is TRBV7-9, the J gene TRBJ2-7; TRBD2 matches at 12 bases. CDR1 is SEHNR and CDR2 is FQNEAQ in the germline V gene (reference sequence). The CDR3 is 13 amino acids. The junction had 6 bases not matched to a gene; V was cut back by 10 bases and J by 5 bases. The CDR3 reads CATPSGGAHEQYF. As DNA, the CDR3 is TGTGCCACCCCTAGCGGGGGGGCTCACGAGCAGTACTTC.

The chain is built from TRBV7-9 and TRBJ2-1; 11 bases align to TRBD2. This CDR3 is 16 amino acids long. Germline-derived CDR1 and CDR2 are SEHNR and FQNEAQ (reference sequence). The V gene end was trimmed by 1 base and the J gene end by 7 bases; junction bases not matched to a gene: 6. CDR3 in amino acids: CASSLVLAGGRNEQFF. CDR3 DNA: TGTGCCAGCAGCTTAGTATTAGCGGGGGGGCGGAATGAGCAGTTCTTC.